This TCR beta chain came from a study of blood T cells in healthy people across ages. Study-wide context: About one barcoded beta molecule per two T cells came from capture by template switching.

Study-level findings and limits: The donors' CMV status was not determined, possibly confounding changes in expanded clonotypes.

Whenever a sample was processed, at least 6 million PBMCs were isolated. As regards this clonotype: The antigen remains unidentified.

With 5 bases removed from V and 1 base from J, the gap between germline ends came to 12 bases. The CDR3 runs 15 residues. Germline V gene lookup returns CDR1 MDHEN and CDR2 SYDVKM. PCR was performed a second time for about 7 to 11 cycles using a sample-barcoded 5' primer and a J-beta primer mix. Via MiXCR, TCRdb re-called the 5' RACE reads, giving one row per CDR3 protein. There are about 1 million distinct CDR3 sequences in the sample; over 35% occur only once, and over 15% lies in the top ten. Sequencing input: blood. The sequence was collected from a woman aged 60-75 years in good health. This chain uses TRBV28 with TRBJ2-1, with no clear D. CDR3 residues: CASSNLLSSYNEQFF. The CDR3, as DNA: TGTGCCAGCAGTAATCTACTCAGTTCCTACAATGAGCAGTTCTTC.